This TCR beta chain emerged from a study of CD4 T cell repertoires in COVID-19. Study information: CFSE-low cells expanded nine to eleven days with IL-2, then restimulated with other coronavirus spikes. Whole-study results and caveats: Suggested intraclonal diversification: top SARS-CoV-2-reactive clonotypes appeared in two or three memory subsets. Between about 6 and 28% of SARS-CoV-2 clonotypes also appeared in SARS-CoV and/or HKU1 spike cultures.

Data came from immunoSEQ multiplex PCR; TCRdb stores just in-frame clones and leaves some out. The table lists fewer than 25,000 clones, 80% to 90% of them singletons. The germline V gene has CDR1 SGHRS and CDR2 YFSETQ. The ends lost 3 bases at V and 2 bases at J; junction bases unmatched: 8. CDR3 length: 17 residues. For this clone: Its specificity is not known.

Sequencing was done directly on freshly isolated, uncultured memory T cells. The source material was central memory CD4+ T cells from blood, sampled before the COVID-19 pandemic. The clonotype was recovered from a human donor who had COVID-19. The chain links TRBV5-1 to TRBJ2-6; 7 bases fit TRBD1. CDR3 region: CASSSDRSLAGANVLTF. DNA of the CDR3: TGCGCCAGCAGCTCGGACAGGTCCTTGGCTGGGGCCAACGTCCTGACTTTC.